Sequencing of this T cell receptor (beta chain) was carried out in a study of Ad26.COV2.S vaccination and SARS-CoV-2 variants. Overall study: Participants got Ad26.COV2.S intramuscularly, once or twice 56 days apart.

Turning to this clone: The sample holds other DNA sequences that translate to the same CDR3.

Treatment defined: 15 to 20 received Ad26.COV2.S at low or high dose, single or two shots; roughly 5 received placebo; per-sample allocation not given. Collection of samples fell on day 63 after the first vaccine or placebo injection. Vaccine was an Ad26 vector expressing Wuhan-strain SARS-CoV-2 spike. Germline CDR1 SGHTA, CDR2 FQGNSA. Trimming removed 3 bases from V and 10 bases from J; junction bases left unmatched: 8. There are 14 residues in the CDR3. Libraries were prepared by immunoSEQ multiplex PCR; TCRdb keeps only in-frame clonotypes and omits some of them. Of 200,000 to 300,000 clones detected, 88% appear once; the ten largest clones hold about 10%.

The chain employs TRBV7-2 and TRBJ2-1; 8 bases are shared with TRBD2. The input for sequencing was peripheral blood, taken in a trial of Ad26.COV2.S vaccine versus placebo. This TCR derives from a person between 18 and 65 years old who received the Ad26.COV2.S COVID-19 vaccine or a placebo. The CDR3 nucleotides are TGTGCCAGCAGCTTTGGGGGCGGGAGGCCCGAGCAGTTCTTC. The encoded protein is CASSFGGGRPEQFF.